This TCR beta chain came from a study of blood T cell repertoires in COVID-19. On the study more broadly: Specimens from acute and convalescent COVID-19 originated in the United States, Italy and Spain. PBMCs, B-cell-depleted T cells, or T cells provided the cDNA or gDNA that made up the material.

Original data processing: Scientists estimated how many nucleated cells there were by amplifying reference gene primers. The data were produced by immunoSEQ multiplex PCR, yet TCRdb's version contains in-frame clones alone and is incomplete. Clonal size and the V and J genes are those of that table, whereas D and trimming came from the DNA. The sample has roughly 120,000 clones, approximately 81% seen once. Losses at the gene ends were 5 bases for V and 2 bases for J; bases not matched to a gene: 1. This CDR3 comprises 14 residues. The clonotype originates from a human donor in a cohort sampled during active COVID-19. The V call is TRBV23-1, the J call TRBJ2-7; 12 nucleotides match TRBD2. TRBV23-1 is an ORF, and what it does is uncertain. The sequenced material came from peripheral blood. CDR3 DNA: TGCGCCAGCAGTGGACTAGCGGGACCCTACGAGCAGTACTTC. The encoded protein is CASSGLAGPYEQYF.